This T cell receptor (beta chain) was sequenced in a study of blood T cell repertoires in COVID-19. Study overall: Sample material is recorded as cDNA or gDNA derived from T cells, B-cell-depleted T cells, or PBMCs.

The table came from immunoSEQ multiplex PCR; TCRdb's copy has only in-frame clones and leaves some out. The repertoire has some 160,000 clones, just under 80% of them found once; the top ten carry around 14%. The CDR3 is 13 residues long. Trimming removed 6 bases from V and 2 bases from J, with 11 bases in between. The source of this sequence is a woman older than 75 with acute or convalescent COVID-19. The rearrangement uses TRBV12-3 or TRBV12-4 and TRBJ2-7; no clear D gene. Sample: peripheral blood. CDR3 in DNA: TGTGCCAGCAGCCCGGGTCGGACCTACGAGCAGTACTTC. This sequence encodes CASSPGRTYEQYF.